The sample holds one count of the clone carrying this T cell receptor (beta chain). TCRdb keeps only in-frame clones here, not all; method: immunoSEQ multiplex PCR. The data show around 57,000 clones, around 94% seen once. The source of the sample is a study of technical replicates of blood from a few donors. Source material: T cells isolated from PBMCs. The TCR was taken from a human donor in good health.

Here the CDR3 reads CASSPPGQGSKNIQYF. The CDR3 bases are TGTGCCAGCTCACCACCGGGACAGGGTAGCAAAAACATTCAGTACTTC. The V gene is TRBV18, the J gene TRBJ2-4; 9 bases fit TRBD1. Germline V lookup: CDR1 KGHSH, CDR2 LQKENI. The length of the CDR3 is 16 residues. J lost 3 bases, V lost 0 bases, and 3 bases had no gene match.